This TCR beta chain was recorded in a study of CD8+CD57+ T cells in acquired aplastic anemia. Overall study: The average for DNA from sorted CD4+ and CD8+ cells was 3 to 4 ug. Whole-study findings and limits: Patients shared approximately 30 CD8+ CDR3 sequences with controls. Researchers reported that CD8+ Simpson's diversity was not significantly different in patients versus controls.

CDR3 and TCR beta VDJ profiling relied on genomic DNA as the template. TCRdb processed the reads anew with MiXCR; each CDR3 protein has one entry. The sample consists of just over 450,000 distinct CDR3 sequences, roughly 34% of them appearing once. This clonotype was seen ten or more times. Its target is not known. Germline CDR1 and CDR2: SGHTA and FQGTGA. With 0 bases clipped from V and 1 base from J, the junction kept 4 bases outside the gene matches. The CDR3 is 16 residues long. Individuals selected for sequencing had exhibited CD8+CD57+ cell expansion on flow cytometry. Sampling of blood occurred while the patients had still received no therapy.

The sequence derives from a human donor with aplastic anemia. Sequenced material: sorted CD4+, CD8+, or CD8+CD57+ T cells (not recorded which) from PBMCs. The genes are TRBV7-3 and TRBJ1-1; 8 bases map to TRBD1. This CDR3 reads CASSLTTGGQNTEAFF. CDR3 in DNA: TGTGCCAGCAGCTTAACCACAGGGGGTCAGAACACTGAAGCTTTCTTT.